Detailed here is one T cell receptor (beta chain). The antigen remains undetermined. Resections took place in Japan or China from the mid-2010s to the late 2010s. Histologic diagnosis was independently verified by two lung pathologists. TCRdb's copy holds only in-frame clones and misses some; the assay was immunoSEQ multiplex PCR. This sample has 5,800 or so clones; 65% to 85% occur once, and the top ten carry roughly 10%. This entry belongs to a study of immune evolution from preneoplasia to lung adenocarcinoma. Notes on the study in general: Later-stage lesions seemingly showed higher T cell density and diversity than normal lung. Top clone share appeared to fall from AAH through AIS, MIA, adenocarcinoma.

The junction had 11 bases not matched to a gene; V was cut back by 5 bases and J by 9 bases. The CDR3 runs 15 residues. The germline CDR1 and CDR2 sequences are SGHNT and YYREEE (reference sequence). This TCR was sampled from a person between 45 and 75 years old with lung adenocarcinoma. The V call is TRBV5-4, the J call TRBJ2-1; 10 bases line up with TRBD2. Sequenced: FFPE normal lung tissue adjacent to the tumor. For the CDR3, the DNA is TGTGCCAGCAGTTCCCCTAGCGGGAGCTTCAGTGAGCAGTTCTTC. Translating gives CASSSPSGSFSEQFF.